This T cell receptor beta chain was found in a study of blood T cells in healthy people across ages. Turning to the study itself: Using template switching, researchers captured about one barcoded beta molecule for each two T cells.

For this clonotype: The antigen is unknown.

Study-level points and caveats: Estimated diversity, derived from one million T cells, was regarded as an underestimate.

The second PCR ran about 7 to 12 cycles with a sample-barcoded 5' primer and J-beta primers. Every cDNA was tagged by a template-switch adaptor with 12 random nucleotides. Each sample provided no less than 2.5 million CDR3-containing paired-end reads. MiXCR, applied by TCRdb to the 5' RACE reads, yields one record per CDR3 protein. The profile shows over 500,000 distinct CDR3 sequences, under 65% of them singletons. The sequenced sample consisted of blood. The clonotype originates from a woman of 80 years or more in good health.

This CDR3 is CASSSRSGGDSSYNEQYF. For the CDR3, the DNA is TGTGCCAGCAGCTCACGTTCTGGTGGGGACAGCTCCTACAATGAGCAGTACTTC. The chain is built from TRBV7-2 and TRBJ2-1, with 7 bases matching TRBD1. The J call may be incorrect, as the DNA end agrees better with TRBJ2-7. Germline V lookup: CDR1 SGHTA, CDR2 FQGNSA. The CDR3 is 18 residues long.